The T cell receptor beta chain described here comes from a study of T-cell reconstitution after alpha-beta-depleted transplantation in children. This clonotype was counted once. Its target is not known. For TCRbeta, the library was prepared with unique molecular identifiers. TCRdb re-called the PCR reads through MiXCR, storing one row per CDR3 protein. Of about 830,000 distinct CDR3 sequences in the sample, roughly 16% were seen once. Whole-study results and caveats: Surviving recipient T cells and thymic progenitors accounted for the high day-60 TCRbeta diversity observed in some patients. Several hundred graft clones that had expanded were reportedly the source of alpha-beta T cells about two months after transplant. T-cell counts and diversity at one year following transplant were attributed mainly to newly produced T cells.

Sequenced material: PBMCs, mostly from graft donor cells, taken 360 days after TCRalphabeta/CD19-depleted stem cell transplant. The sequence was obtained from a male patient under 18 who had a stem cell transplant for acute lymphoblastic leukemia, so the T cells may come from the graft donor.

The CDR3 loop is CASSLAGTAARGYTF. The CDR3 DNA sequence: TGTGCCAGCAGTTTGGCCGGGACAGCGGCGAGGGGCTACACCTTC. The chain links TRBV28 to TRBJ1-2, with 7 bases fitting TRBD1. J lost 8 bases, V lost 3 bases, and 12 bases had no gene match. CDR1 MDHEN and CDR2 SYDVKM come from the germline V gene. The CDR3 spans 15 residues.